The clone carrying this T cell receptor beta chain was seen a few times. Antigen specificity is unknown. The entry originates in a study of early T cells in non-severe SARS-CoV-2 infection. Study-level background: Sequencing of bulk RNA from unsorted whole blood was done, without chain pairing. Whole-study findings and limits: VDJdb matching favored anti-spike CD8 responses, missing private and CD4 specificities.

Individual cDNA molecules carried attached unique molecular identifiers. Via MiXCR, TCRdb re-called the 5' RACE reads, giving one row per CDR3 protein. The sample has roughly 53,000 distinct CDR3 sequences, 9.5% to 15% seen once; the top ten hold about 2.4%. The starting material was whole blood, obtained at baseline. The sequence was collected from an adult who was a healthcare worker with PCR-confirmed SARS-CoV-2 infection or an uninfected control (not recorded which).

The CDR3 region has the DNA TGTGCCAGCAGTAGGACTAGCGGGGCCCTTATCTACGAGCAGTACTTC. The encoded protein is CASSRTSGALIYEQYF. J is TRBJ2-7 and V is TRBV27, with 12 bases identical to TRBD2. The CDR3 sequence is 16 residues long. CDR1 MNHEY and CDR2 SMNVEV come from the germline V gene (reference sequence). Trimming removed 5 bases from V and 3 bases from J; junction bases left unmatched: 8.